What follows are 29 T cell receptor beta chains derived from one specimen sequenced in a study of CD8+ T cells in alopecia areata. As for treatment: oral pan-JAK inhibitor, 5-10 mg twice daily. In each case, RNA was isolated and then reverse transcribed into cDNA as the sequencing template. Libraries were prepared by immunoSEQ multiplex PCR; TCRdb keeps only in-frame clonotypes and omits some of them. This sample has over 120,000 clones; 50% to 65% occur once, and the top ten carry around 15%. Sequenced material: CD8+ T cells sorted from blood, taken at week 4, from a patient treated with tofacitinib. Receptor source: a human donor with alopecia areata.

The V and J genes are TRBV6-5 and TRBJ1-5; a possible D gene is TRBD1 (6 bases). Germline CDR1 is MNHEY and CDR2 is SVGAGI. Between the trimmed V and J ends, which lost 2 bases and 10 bases, there was a span of 15 bases. This CDR3 region has 14 residues. The CDR3 DNA follows: TGTGCCAGCAGTTACCGGGGGGCGGGAGATCCCCAGCATTTT. Residues: CASSYRGAGDPQHF.

The chain couples TRBV27 to TRBJ1-2, with D possibly TRBD1 on 6 matching bases. CDR1 and CDR2 from the germline V gene are MNHEY and SMNVEV (reference sequence). The CDR3 spans 14 residues. V was cut by 6 bases and J by 4 bases, with 15 bases left in between. As DNA, the CDR3 is TGTGCCAGCAGACCAACAGGGTCCGCCTATGGCTACACCTTC. It codes for CASRPTGSAYGYTF.

The chain joins TRBV27 to TRBJ2-7, with 8 bases fitting TRBD1. With V trimmed by 5 bases and J by 5 bases, 8 bases remained unmatched. The CDR3 length is 14 residues. From germline, CDR1 is MNHEY and CDR2 SMNVEV (reference sequence). CDR3 residues: CASSTGTGPHEQYF. CDR3 bases: TGTGCCAGCAGTACCGGGACAGGCCCCCACGAGCAGTACTTC.

V is TRBV5-1 and J is TRBJ1-1, with TRBD1 matching 8 bases. Per germline, CDR1 SGHRS and CDR2 YFSETQ. Losses at the gene ends were 3 bases for V and 4 bases for J; bases not matched to a gene: 8. This CDR3 is built from 15 residues. This chain's CDR3 is CASSYRQGLATEAFF. DNA of the CDR3: TGCGCCAGCAGCTACAGACAGGGGTTGGCCACTGAAGCTTTCTTT.

CDR3: CAWSRINNEQFF. DNA for the CDR3: TGTGCCTGGAGTCGAATTAACAATGAGCAGTTCTTC. The V call is TRBV30, the J call TRBJ2-1; D is unclear. This CDR3 spans 12 amino acids. CDR1 GTSNPN and CDR2 SVGIG come from the germline V gene (reference sequence). The ends were cut back, 2 bases at V and 5 bases at J, with 7 bases in the middle.

The chain recombines TRBV29-1 with TRBJ1-2, with D uncertain. This CDR3 contains 12 residues. V gave up 7 bases and J gave up 5 bases, with 14 bases separating them. In germline, CDR1 is SQVTM, CDR2 ANQGSEA. In DNA, the CDR3 is TGCAGCGGAAACTTCGTTGGGTATGGCTACACCTTC. Amino acids: CSGNFVGYGYTF.

The chain uses TRBV29-1 and TRBJ2-2; 8 bases align to TRBD2. The CDR3 runs 15 residues. From germline, CDR1 is SQVTM and CDR2 ANQGSEA. J was trimmed by 6 bases and V by 2 bases; bases with no gene match: 8. The CDR3 spells CSVERLAGMPGELFF. In DNA, the CDR3 is TGCAGCGTTGAAAGGCTAGCGGGCATGCCCGGGGAGCTGTTTTTT.

V and J are TRBV2 and TRBJ2-3; D possibly corresponds to TRBD1 (6 bases). Germline values: CDR1 SNHLY, CDR2 FYNNEI. The CDR3 covers 13 residues. Written as DNA, the CDR3 is TGTGCTGACAGGACGCACGGCACAGATACGCAGTATTTT. It specifies CADRTHGTDTQYF.

The V call is TRBV10-3, the J call TRBJ2-2; D is undetermined. V dropped 6 bases and J dropped 2 bases, with 4 bases sitting between them. CDR3 length: 12 amino acids. Germline CDR1 reads ENHRY; CDR2 reads SYGVKD. The CDR3 reads CAIRINTGELFF. The CDR3 DNA reads as TGTGCCATCAGGATAAACACCGGGGAGCTGTTTTTT.

The chain couples TRBV30 to TRBJ1-5, with 7 bases lining up with TRBD1. The CDR3 loop spans 14 amino acids. The junction had 2 bases not matched to a gene; V was cut back by 1 base and J by 2 bases. Germline CDR1 is GTSNPN and CDR2 is SVGIG (reference sequence). The CDR3 nucleotides are TGTGCCTGGAGTGAGGGGGCAGGCAATCAGCCCCAGCATTTT. Translated: CAWSEGAGNQPQHF.

The gene calls are TRBV5-1 and TRBJ2-3, with a weak D call TRBD2 (5 bases). Germline CDR1 reads SGHRS; CDR2 reads YFSETQ. This CDR3 is built from 13 residues. The V end was cut by 4 bases, the J end by 4 bases, with 10 bases between. This chain's CDR3 is CASSEGPPDTQYF. DNA for the CDR3: TGCGCCAGCAGCGAGGGCCCCCCAGATACGCAGTATTTT.

This clone was seen only a few times. The V gene is TRBV30, the J gene TRBJ2-5, with D possibly TRBD2 on 5 matching bases. Per the germline V gene, CDR1 is GTSNPN and CDR2 is SVGIG (reference sequence). The V and J ends lost 2 bases and 3 bases respectively, with 10 bases between them. The length of the CDR3 is 13 residues. The CDR3: CAWSSGRKETQYF. The CDR3 DNA reads TGTGCCTGGAGTAGCGGACGGAAAGAGACCCAGTACTTC.

The chain carries TRBV5-1 and TRBJ2-3; maybe TRBD2 (6 bases). From germline, CDR1 is SGHRS and CDR2 YFSETQ. The V end lost 0 bases, the J end lost 5 bases, and 10 bases lay between the germline ends. The CDR3 has 14 residues. CDR3 protein: CASSLVQGGDTQYF. The DNA of the CDR3 is TGCGCCAGCAGCTTGGTCCAGGGAGGAGATACGCAGTATTTT.

The chain links TRBV29-1 to TRBJ2-1; D is unresolved. V lost 1 base and J 6 bases, leaving 13 bases between the germline ends. Germline V lookup: CDR1 SQVTM, CDR2 ANQGSEA. The CDR3 is 14 amino acids. CDR3 residues: CSVEAKSDTNEQFF. The DNA for the CDR3 is TGCAGCGTTGAAGCCAAGTCTGACACCAATGAGCAGTTCTTC.

This clone was counted a few times. This chain links TRBV5-1 with TRBJ2-3, with 9 bases lining up with TRBD2. V shed 4 bases and J 2 bases; nucleotides not matched to a gene: 2. CDR1 and CDR2 (germline): SGHRS, YFSETQ. The CDR3 has 14 residues. CDR3 sequence (DNA): TGCGCCAGCAGCCTAGCGGGGTCCACAGATACGCAGTATTTT. This sequence encodes CASSLAGSTDTQYF. The variable domain in full, completed from reference TRBV5-1 and TRBJ2-3, reads KAGVTQTPRYLIKTRGQQVTLSCSPISGHRSVSWYQQTPGQGLQFLFEYFSETQRNKGNFPGRFSGRQFSNSRSEMNVSTLELGDSALYLCASSLAGSTDTQYFGPGTRLTVL.

The rearrangement joins TRBV5-1 to TRBJ2-1; tentatively, D is TRBD1 (6 bases). The V end lost 0 bases, the J end lost 8 bases, and 15 bases lay between the germline ends. Germline CDR1 is SGHRS and CDR2 is YFSETQ. The CDR3 is made up of 15 amino acids. The CDR3 DNA follows: TGCGCCAGCAGCTTGGGGTCAGGGGTGTACCATGAGCAGTTCTTC. The encoded protein is CASSLGSGVYHEQFF. Full variable domain (outside the CDR3, taken from reference TRBV5-1 and TRBJ2-1): KAGVTQTPRYLIKTRGQQVTLSCSPISGHRSVSWYQQTPGQGLQFLFEYFSETQRNKGNFPGRFSGRQFSNSRSEMNVSTLELGDSALYLCASSLGSGVYHEQFFGPGTRLTVL.

This clone was seen a few times. The chain uses TRBV29-1 and TRBJ2-7; TRBD2 might be the D (6 bases). The CDR3 sequence is 11 residues long. Germline V CDR1 and CDR2: SQVTM, ANQGSEA. Trimming took off 7 bases at V and 4 bases at J, with 11 bases between the two ends. DNA for the CDR3: TGCAGCGCCCGGGGGTCATACGAGCAGTACTTC. Residues: CSARGSYEQYF.

This chain uses TRBV7-6 with TRBJ2-7; the D is unclear. Trimming pared 1 base from V and 0 bases from J, leaving 7 bases between. The length of the CDR3 is 14 residues. Germline assignment: CDR1 SGHVS and CDR2 FNYEAQ. CDR3 amino acids: CASSLEVTSYEQYF. The CDR3 region has the DNA TGTGCCAGCAGCTTAGAGGTGACCTCCTACGAGCAGTACTTC.

The rearrangement joins TRBV29-1 to TRBJ2-3, with 13 bases lining up with TRBD2. V was pared by 6 bases and J by 2 bases, with 2 bases of the junction left unmatched. Germline CDR1 is SQVTM and CDR2 is ANQGSEA. The CDR3 totals 14 residues. The CDR3 sequence: CSVTSGGSTDTQYF. The CDR3 nucleotides read TGCAGCGTGACTAGCGGGGGGTCCACAGATACGCAGTATTTT.

The V and J genes are TRBV9 and TRBJ2-7; D is possibly TRBD1 (6 bases). This CDR3 is built from 13 residues. Trimming took off 0 bases at V and 6 bases at J, with 10 bases between the two ends. The germline gives CDR1 SGDLS, CDR2 YYNGEE. This CDR3 is CASSVAPQGEQYF. DNA for the CDR3: TGTGCCAGCAGCGTAGCCCCACAGGGCGAGCAGTACTTC.

Comment on this clone: The sample carries other DNA sequences with the same CDR3. J is TRBJ2-7 and V is TRBV7-2; D unclear. Germline V gives CDR1 SGHTA, CDR2 FQGNSA. V gave up 1 base and J gave up 0 bases, with 10 bases separating them. This CDR3 contains 15 residues. This CDR3 reads CASSLGTYSSYEQYF. CDR3 nucleotide sequence: TGTGCCAGCAGCTTAGGGACCTATAGCTCCTACGAGCAGTACTTC.

V usage is TRBV7-9 and J usage is TRBJ2-1; TRBD1 might be the D (6 bases). This CDR3 contains 16 residues. Trimming shortened V by 5 bases and J by 0 bases, and 14 bases separated the two germline ends. Per the germline V gene, CDR1 is SEHNR and CDR2 is FQNEAQ (reference sequence). CDR3 coding DNA: TGTGCCAGCAGCCCCCATGGACAGTCCTCCTACAATGAGCAGTTCTTC. It is translated as CASSPHGQSSYNEQFF. Filled out from reference TRBV7-9 and TRBJ2-1, the complete variable domain reads DTGVSQNPRHKITKRGQNVTFRCDPISEHNRLYWYRQTLGQGPEFLTYFQNEAQLEKSRLLSDRFSAERPKGSFSTLEIQRTEQGDSAMYLCASSPHGQSSYNEQFFGPGTRLTVL.

The chain is built from TRBV30 and TRBJ1-5; 10 nucleotides line up with TRBD1. The CDR3 spans 14 residues. Per germline, CDR1 GTSNPN and CDR2 SVGIG (reference sequence). Trimming at V came to 3 bases and at J to 7 bases, leaving 6 bases not matched to a gene. The CDR3 protein is CAWRGTGEKQPQHF. In DNA form, the CDR3 reads TGTGCCTGGAGGGGGACAGGGGAGAAACAGCCCCAGCATTTT.

V and J are TRBV15 and TRBJ2-7; TRBD1 matches 7 bases. V was clipped by 5 bases and J by 4 bases; unmatched bases: 5. Germline CDR1 is LNHNV and CDR2 is YYDKDF (reference sequence). This CDR3 is 13 amino acids long. CDR3: CATSLGQPYEQYF. CDR3 bases: TGTGCCACCAGCTTGGGACAGCCTTACGAGCAGTACTTC.

V is TRBV30 and J is TRBJ1-5, with D unclear. CDR3 length: 14 amino acids. Germline lookup yields CDR1 GTSNPN and CDR2 SVGIG (reference sequence). V was trimmed by 0 bases and J by 5 bases, leaving 11 bases between them. The CDR3 spells CAWSVVGLDQPQHF. The CDR3 DNA is TGTGCCTGGAGTGTCGTGGGGTTGGATCAGCCCCAGCATTTT.

V is TRBV30 and J is TRBJ2-7; TRBD2 might be the D (6 bases). The germline gives CDR1 GTSNPN, CDR2 SVGIG (reference sequence). The CDR3 runs 12 residues. The V and J ends lost 3 bases and 1 base respectively, with 7 bases between them. The CDR3 DNA is TGTGCCTGGAGGGGGAGGTCCTACGAGCAGTACTTC. It translates to CAWRGRSYEQYF.

Here the CDR3 reads CASSIDRDRNQPQHF. CDR3 nucleotide sequence: TGTGCCAGTAGTATAGATCGGGACAGGAATCAGCCCCAGCATTTT. The chain employs TRBV19 and TRBJ1-5; 8 bases fit TRBD1. Trimming at V came to 0 bases and at J to 4 bases, leaving 2 bases not matched to a gene. In germline, CDR1 is LNHDA, CDR2 SQIVND (reference sequence). This CDR3 has 15 residues.

The genes are TRBV6-5 and TRBJ2-4; the D is unclear. The CDR3 has 14 amino acids. Trimming stripped 4 bases from V and 5 bases from J, with 12 bases between. From germline, CDR1 is MNHEY and CDR2 SVGAGI. As DNA, the CDR3 is TGTGCCAGCAGTTCCGACTGGGGTGAAAACATTCAGTACTTC. This encodes CASSSDWGENIQYF.

The chain has TRBV29-1 and TRBJ1-2; D unresolved. The CDR3 consists of 13 residues. V dropped 3 bases and J dropped 3 bases, with 11 bases sitting between them. Germline V gives CDR1 SQVTM, CDR2 ANQGSEA. This CDR3 is CSVEDRVYYGYTF. The CDR3 DNA sequence: TGCAGCGTTGAGGACCGAGTCTACTATGGCTACACCTTC.